The clone carrying this T cell receptor (beta chain) was found a few times. These data come from a study of T cells after yellow fever vaccination. Overall study findings and caveats: Among primary-vaccination clones, most reappeared after the booster, at almost 98% for CD4 and 88% for CD8. Abundant clonotypes from the bulk population could get into FACS-sorted repertoires as contaminants.

CDR3 length: 16 residues. Germline CDR1 and CDR2: LNHDA and SQIVND (reference sequence). Trimming took 7 bases from V and 4 from J; bases not matched to a gene: 10. TCRdb re-analysed the 5' RACE reads in MiXCR, keeping a single row per CDR3 protein. This table has 50,000 or so distinct CDR3 sequences, around 7% appearing once. The receptor comes from a man aged 18 to 30 who received the YFV17D yellow fever vaccine. The material was CD8+ T cells not binding an NS4B(214-222) dextramer, sorted from PBMCs, obtained about 41 days after the first yellow fever vaccination. The chain is built from TRBV19 and TRBJ2-2; 9 positions agree with TRBD2. CDR3 loop: CASTRAGGRGTGELFF. The CDR3 DNA reads as TGTGCCAGTACGAGAGCGGGGGGCCGGGGCACCGGGGAGCTGTTTTTT.